These 18 T cell receptor beta chains originate from one sample sequenced in a study of blood T cell repertoires in COVID-19. Clones were sequenced by immunoSEQ multiplex PCR, and TCRdb holds only the in-frame ones, with some missing. The table lists more than 70,000 clones, roughly nine tenths of them singletons, with roughly 9% in the top ten. The source material was peripheral blood. These receptors came from a man aged 50 to 60 with acute or convalescent COVID-19.

The chain joins TRBV5-1 to TRBJ1-4; D might be TRBD1 (5 bases). CDR1 and CDR2 from the germline V gene are SGHRS and YFSETQ. Deletions cut 3 bases from V and 7 bases from J, with 19 bases between. This CDR3 spans 16 amino acids. The CDR3 DNA is TGCGCCAGCAGCTGGACGGGGGTTCCGGGAGGTGAAAAACTGTTTTTT. Amino acid sequence: CASSWTGVPGGEKLFF.

This chain connects TRBV5-6 to TRBJ1-2; perhaps TRBD1 as D (6 bases). Trimming removed 4 bases from V and 4 bases from J, with 23 bases in between. This CDR3 has 17 amino acids. CDR1 is SGHDT and CDR2 is YYEEEE in the germline V gene. DNA of the CDR3: TGTGCCAGCAGCCCAGGGTTTACGACAGGTTCCCTCTATGGCTACACCTTC. It specifies CASSPGFTTGSLYGYTF.

J is TRBJ1-3 and V is TRBV11-2, with D unresolved. The V end was cut by 5 bases, the J end by 0 bases, with 20 bases between. The CDR3 runs to 18 residues. The germline gives CDR1 SGHAT, CDR2 FQNNGV. CDR3: CASSHLVWATDSGNTIYF. The CDR3 nucleotides read TGTGCCAGCAGCCACTTGGTCTGGGCGACCGACTCTGGAAACACCATATATTTT.

This sequence joins TRBV5-1 and TRBJ2-3; 8 bases are shared with TRBD2. The CDR3 extends over 14 amino acids. Germline V lookup: CDR1 SGHRS, CDR2 YFSETQ. V lost 7 bases, J lost 4 bases, and 8 bases stayed unmatched. The DNA for the CDR3 is TGCGCCAGCGGCGAGGCGGGGGGCCCAGATACGCAGTATTTT. Amino acid sequence: CASGEAGGPDTQYF.

This chain connects TRBV4-2 to TRBJ1-1, with TRBD1 identical over 8 bases. The CDR3 is 15 amino acids. The germline V gene encodes CDR1 LGHNA and CDR2 YNFKEQ. The V gene end was trimmed by 5 bases and the J gene end by 7 bases; junction bases not matched to a gene: 12. This CDR3 is CASSYLLDRGNEAFF. In DNA form, the CDR3 reads TGTGCCAGCAGCTACCTCCTCGACAGGGGAAATGAAGCTTTCTTT.

The chain couples TRBV10-2 to TRBJ1-1; the D gene is possibly TRBD1 (5 bases). The CDR3 runs to 14 residues. The germline V and J ends were trimmed by 3 bases and 3 bases, with 11 bases remaining between them. The germline V gene has CDR1 WSHSY and CDR2 SAAADI. The CDR3: CASSDSGWDTEAFF. The CDR3 DNA follows: TGCGCCAGCAGTGATTCAGGGTGGGACACTGAAGCTTTCTTT.

CDR3 residues: CATSTPGTALNTEAFF. CDR3 nucleotide sequence: TGTGCCACCAGTACCCCCGGGACAGCCTTGAACACTGAAGCTTTCTTT. The V gene is TRBV24-1, the J gene TRBJ1-1; 7 bases are a match to TRBD1. Germline loops: CDR1 KGHDR, CDR2 SFDVKD. CDR3 length equals 16 residues. Trimming took 6 bases from V and 0 from J; bases not matched to a gene: 9.

The chain employs TRBV10-3 and TRBJ2-7; weak D call: TRBD1 (6 bases). Germline V lookup: CDR1 ENHRY, CDR2 SYGVKD. With 6 bases removed from V and 5 bases from J, the gap between germline ends came to 11 bases. CDR3 length equals 12 residues. This CDR3 reads CAIRDTGNEQYV. CDR3 sequence (DNA): TGTGCCATCAGAGACACAGGGAACGAGCAGTACGTC.

This clone was detected only once. This chain uses TRBV25-1 with TRBJ1-6, with D perhaps matching TRBD1 (6 bases). V was clipped by 4 bases and J by 6 bases, with 10 bases between them. The CDR3 loop spans 14 amino acids. Germline assignment: CDR1 MGHDK and CDR2 SYGVNS. DNA of the CDR3: TGTGCCAGCAGTGCCCGGGACACTAATTCACCCCTCCACTTT. Translation gives CASSARDTNSPLHF.

This rearrangement joins TRBV7-2 to TRBJ1-4, with 10 bases aligning to TRBD1. Germline V CDR1 and CDR2: SGHTA, FQGNSA. Trimming removed 6 bases from V and 8 bases from J; junction bases left unmatched: 6. This CDR3 contains 14 residues. The CDR3 nucleotides read TGTGCCAGCAGGTTGGACAGGGGGAGGGAAAAACTGTTTTTT. This sequence encodes CASRLDRGREKLFF.

The chain joins TRBV30 to TRBJ2-5; a weak D match, TRBD1 (5 bases). Looked up from germline, CDR1 is GTSNPN and CDR2 is SVGIG (reference sequence). Trimming left V 4 bases short and J 4 bases short, with 22 bases between. The CDR3 has 16 residues. Here the CDR3 DNA reads TGTGCCTGGAAGCCTCGGCAGGGCGGCTCGGGAGAGACCCAGTACTTC. Its protein product is CAWKPRQGGSGETQYF.

The chain recombines TRBV2 with TRBJ2-2; D may be TRBD2 (5 bases). The CDR3 has 14 residues. Germline lookup yields CDR1 SNHLY and CDR2 FYNNEI. V was pared by 8 bases and J by 8 bases, with 18 bases between. In nucleotides, the CDR3 is TGTGCCAGCGGAAGTTTCCGGGGTCGAGGGGAGCTGTTTTTT. Translation gives CASGSFRGRGELFF.

This clone came up once. The chain is built from TRBV7-2 and TRBJ1-4; D is uncertain. Germline CDR1 is SGHTA and CDR2 is FQGNSA. The CDR3 length is 14 residues. Trimming removed 6 bases at V and 7 bases at J, with 15 bases between. The CDR3 reads CASRTGSMGEKLFF. The CDR3 region has the DNA TGTGCCAGCAGAACCGGGTCTATGGGTGAAAAACTGTTTTTT.

A few counts support this clone. The chain carries TRBV11-2 and TRBJ1-1; possibly TRBD1 for D (5 bases). The CDR3 spans 13 residues. Trimming took 1 base from V and 6 from J, leaving 9 bases between them. Germline CDR1 and CDR2: SGHAT and FQNNGV. The CDR3 protein is CASSLARVAEAFF. CDR3 coding DNA: TGTGCCAGCAGCTTAGCCAGGGTCGCTGAAGCTTTCTTT. The full variable domain, with the rest looked up from reference TRBV11-2 and TRBJ1-1, is EAGVAQSPRYKIIEKRQSVAFWCNPISGHATLYWYQQILGQGPKLLIQFQNNGVVDDSQLPKDRFSAERLKGVDSTLKIQPAKLEDSAVYLCASSLARVAEAFFGQGTRLTVV.

The J gene is TRBJ1-1, the V gene TRBV19; 9 bases line up with TRBD1. CDR1 and CDR2 from the germline V gene are LNHDA and SQIVND (reference sequence). With 5 bases clipped from V and 7 bases from J, the junction kept 14 bases outside the gene matches. The CDR3 has 16 residues. The CDR3 DNA is TGTGCCAGTAGTTCCAGAACACTGACAGGGGGAGATGAAGCTTTCTTT. Its protein is CASSSRTLTGGDEAFF.

The chain employs TRBV2 and TRBJ1-5; D is ambiguous. The germline V gene has CDR1 SNHLY and CDR2 FYNNEI. The CDR3 totals 13 residues. V was trimmed by 7 bases and J by 0 bases, leaving 7 bases between them. In DNA form, the CDR3 reads TGTGCCAGCACAACTTATAGCAATCAGCCCCAGCATTTT. Translation: CASTTYSNQPQHF.

V gene TRBV6-1 combines with J gene TRBJ1-6; 10 bases agree with TRBD1. The germline V gene encodes CDR1 MNHNS and CDR2 SASEGT. V dropped 4 bases and J dropped 7; count of bases not matched to a gene: 10. The CDR3 spans 17 residues. The CDR3, as DNA: TGTGCCAGCAGTGCAGCCGGGACAGGGGACTCGAATTCACCCCTCCACTTT. This gives the protein CASSAAGTGDSNSPLHF.

The chain uses TRBV19 and TRBJ1-6, with 8 bases lining up with TRBD1. Germline V gives CDR1 LNHDA, CDR2 SQIVND (reference sequence). CDR3 size: 13 residues. V lost 7 bases and J lost 5; bases outside the gene matches: 1. The CDR3 loop is CASKQGDNSPLHF. CDR3 coding DNA: TGTGCCAGTAAACAGGGGGATAATTCACCCCTCCACTTT.